A selection of T cell receptor beta chains follows, all from one sample in a study of T cell responses to AZD1222 COVID-19 vaccine. The data were produced by immunoSEQ multiplex PCR, yet TCRdb's version contains in-frame clones alone and is incomplete. The sample holds around 160,000 clones, about 93% seen once. The source was peripheral blood, collected on day 0 of MenACWY control vaccination. The receptors were sampled from an adult in good health. Each CDR3 is given with its conserved first and last residue. D genes are given only for firm matches. Size is stated for part of the rows, as once, few or many counts, or as a class when the clone is expanded.

J gene: TRBJ1-4; D gene: -; clone size: -; V gene: TRBV19; CDR3 DNA: TGTGCCAGTAGTATTTCCCAGGGGGAAAAACTGTTTTTT; CDR3 protein: CASSISQGEKLFF
J gene: TRBJ1-2; D gene: -; clone size: few; V gene: TRBV30; CDR3 DNA: TGTGCCTGGAGTGGTGGGCGCAGGCACTCTTCGGACTATGGCTACACCTTC; CDR3 protein: CAWSGGRRHSSDYGYTF
J gene: TRBJ1-5; D gene: TRBD1; clone size: -; V gene: TRBV10-2; CDR3 DNA: TGCGCCAGCAGTGTAACCGACAGGGGGAGGGATCAGCCCCAGCATTTT; CDR3 protein: CASSVTDRGRDQPQHF
J gene: TRBJ2-5; D gene: TRBD2; clone size: once; V gene: TRBV5-1; CDR3 DNA: TGCGCCAGCAGCTTGGCCTCTGCGGGGGTACCCCGGACCCAGTACTTC; CDR3 protein: CASSLASAGVPRTQYF
J gene: TRBJ2-7; D gene: -; clone size: -; V gene: TRBV7-2; CDR3 DNA: TGTGCCAGCAGCCCCCAGGACGGCCTAACCTACGAGCAGTACTTC; CDR3 protein: CASSPQDGLTYEQYF
J gene: TRBJ1-1; D gene: -; clone size: -; V gene: TRBV14; CDR3 DNA: TGTGCCAGCAGCCAGGTATTTGGCACTGAAGCTTTCTTT; CDR3 protein: CASSQVFGTEAFF
J gene: TRBJ2-7; D gene: -; clone size: -; V gene: TRBV18; CDR3 DNA: TGTGCCAGCTCACCAGGGGGAAACTCCTACGAGCAGTACTTC; CDR3 protein: CASSPGGNSYEQYF
J gene: TRBJ2-5; D gene: TRBD2; clone size: -; V gene: TRBV14; CDR3 DNA: TGTGCCAGCAGCCAAAGCGGGGGCCGCGGAGAGACCCAGTACTTC; CDR3 protein: CASSQSGGRGETQYF
J gene: TRBJ1-1; D gene: -; clone size: -; V gene: TRBV10-3; CDR3 DNA: TGTGCCGGCAAGACAGGACCTAACACTGAAGCTTTCTTT; CDR3 protein: CAGKTGPNTEAFF
J gene: TRBJ2-7; D gene: -; clone size: -; V gene: TRBV3-1/TRBV3-2; CDR3 DNA: TGTGCCAGCAGCCAAGAACAGGGCTCCAAGCAGTACTTC; CDR3 protein: CASSQEQGSKQYF
J gene: TRBJ1-5; D gene: -; clone size: -; V gene: TRBV6-5; CDR3 DNA: TGTGCCAGCAGTTACGACACCTATCAGCCCCAGCATTTT; CDR3 protein: CASSYDTYQPQHF
J gene: TRBJ2-7; D gene: -; clone size: -; V gene: TRBV5-1; CDR3 DNA: TGCGCCAGCAGCTTGGGGGACTCAGTTCACGAGCAGTACTTC; CDR3 protein: CASSLGDSVHEQYF
J gene: TRBJ1-5; D gene: -; clone size: -; V gene: TRBV4-1; CDR3 DNA: TGCGCCAGCAGCCCCAAAAAGCCCGGGCCCCAGGGGCCCCAGCATTTT; CDR3 protein: CASSPKKPGPQGPQHF
J gene: TRBJ1-2; D gene: -; clone size: -; V gene: TRBV27; CDR3 DNA: TGTGCCAGCAGCACAGGGAGGGTTAATTATGGCTACACCTTC; CDR3 protein: CASSTGRVNYGYTF
J gene: TRBJ1-4; D gene: -; clone size: -; V gene: TRBV28; CDR3 DNA: TGTGCCAGCAGCGGGGGGGGGAGCGGACTGTTTTTT; CDR3 protein: CASSGGGSGLFF
J gene: TRBJ1-6; D gene: -; clone size: few; V gene: TRBV27; CDR3 DNA: TGTGCCAGCAGTCCCTTCCCCGGATCACCCCTCCACTTT; CDR3 protein: CASSPFPGSPLHF
J gene: TRBJ1-4; D gene: -; clone size: -; V gene: TRBV18; CDR3 DNA: TGTGCCAGCTCACCTGGTGGATGGGTGAATGAAAAACTGTTTTTT; CDR3 protein: CASSPGGWVNEKLFF
J gene: TRBJ2-7; D gene: TRBD1; clone size: few; V gene: TRBV28; CDR3 DNA: TGTGCCAGCACCACCCGGGACAGGGGAATCTACGAGCAGTACTTC; CDR3 protein: CASTTRDRGIYEQYF
J gene: TRBJ1-5; D gene: -; clone size: -; V gene: TRBV19; CDR3 DNA: TGTGCCAGTACGGACGGATTTAATCAGCCCCAGCATTTT; CDR3 protein: CASTDGFNQPQHF
J gene: TRBJ1-1; D gene: -; clone size: -; V gene: TRBV27; CDR3 DNA: TGTGCCAGCAGTTTTTTTAGTGGGGGGGACACTGAAGCTTTCTTT; CDR3 protein: CASSFFSGGDTEAFF
J gene: TRBJ1-1; D gene: -; clone size: -; V gene: TRBV18; CDR3 DNA: TGTGCCAGCTCACCGGGGCGAGGGAACACTGAAGCTTTCTTT; CDR3 protein: CASSPGRGNTEAFF
J gene: TRBJ1-6; D gene: -; clone size: -; V gene: TRBV6-5; CDR3 DNA: TGTGCCAGCAGTTACATTGTGGGGGATAATTCACCCCTCCACTTT; CDR3 protein: CASSYIVGDNSPLHF
J gene: TRBJ1-2; D gene: -; clone size: -; V gene: TRBV28; CDR3 DNA: TGTGCCAGCAGTTTAGGGGGGTGGGTAATCAATGGCTACACCTTC; CDR3 protein: CASSLGGWVINGYTF
J gene: TRBJ1-4; D gene: -; clone size: -; V gene: TRBV19; CDR3 DNA: TGTGCCGGCCCAAGTGAAAAACTGTTTTTT; CDR3 protein: CAGPSEKLFF
J gene: TRBJ2-7; D gene: -; clone size: -; V gene: TRBV18; CDR3 DNA: TGTGCCAGCTCACTAAACGGGGGCGGGGCCTCCTACGAGCAGTACTTC; CDR3 protein: CASSLNGGGASYEQYF
J gene: TRBJ2-7; D gene: -; clone size: -; V gene: TRBV19; CDR3 DNA: TGTGCCAGTAGTATTGGCCTCCAGAACCAGCAGTACTTC; CDR3 protein: CASSIGLQNQQYF
J gene: TRBJ1-5; D gene: -; clone size: -; V gene: TRBV7-8; CDR3 DNA: TGTGCCAGCAGCCAAGGAGGACAGATCCAGCCCCAGCATTTT; CDR3 protein: CASSQGGQIQPQHF